Presented here are 14 T cell receptor beta chains from one specimen sequenced in a study of cytomegalovirus exposure and HLA in healthy donors. Primers for the PCR totalled 60 Vbeta and 13 Jbeta. Sequenced by immunoSEQ multiplex PCR; TCRdb stores in-frame clones only, minus some. There are around 120,000 clones in the sample; 80% occur only once, and about 2.5% lies in the top ten. Sample: PBMCs. The receptors originated from a young man in good health and CMV-seronegative.

V gene TRBV29-1 combines with J gene TRBJ1-2; no firm D call. Germline V gives CDR1 SQVTM, CDR2 ANQGSEA. The CDR3 consists of 12 residues. Deletions cut 6 bases from V and 2 bases from J, with 10 bases between. The CDR3 loop is CSVTEQNYGYTF. The CDR3 coding sequence is TGCAGCGTAACGGAACAGAACTATGGCTACACCTTC. Full variable domain (missing parts from reference TRBV29-1 and TRBJ1-2): SAVISQKPSRDICQRGTSLTIQCQVDSQVTMMFWYRQQPGQSLTLIATANQGSEATYESGFVIDKFPISRPNLTFSTLTVSNMSPEDSSIYLCSVTEQNYGYTFGSGTRLTVV.

The V call is TRBV7-9, the J call TRBJ1-1; D not resolved. From germline, CDR1 is SEHNR and CDR2 FQNEAQ (reference sequence). The CDR3 is 13 residues long. V was cut by 2 bases and J by 4 bases, with 8 bases left in between. The CDR3, as DNA: TGTGCCAGCAGCTTATCGGGTTTCACTGAAGCTTTCTTT. As protein: CASSLSGFTEAFF. Combining the CDR3 with reference TRBV7-9 and TRBJ1-1 gives the whole variable domain DTGVSQNPRHKITKRGQNVTFRCDPISEHNRLYWYRQTLGQGPEFLTYFQNEAQLEKSRLLSDRFSAERPKGSFSTLEIQRTEQGDSAMYLCASSLSGFTEAFFGQGTRLTVV.

The chain uses TRBV5-1 and TRBJ1-2, with 8 bases identical to TRBD1. The CDR3 contains 15 residues. J was trimmed by 7 bases and V by 2 bases; bases with no gene match: 10. The V gene's germline CDR1 is SGHRS and CDR2 YFSETQ. The CDR3 DNA reads as TGCGCCAGCAGCTTCACCACAGGGGGATCTGGTGGCTACACCTTC. Encoded protein: CASSFTTGGSGGYTF.

As DNA, the CDR3 is TGTGCCAGCAGCGTAGGGGGGCTGGCTGGCTACACCTTC. Its translation: CASSVGGLAGYTF. The gene calls are TRBV9 and TRBJ1-2, with a tentative D call TRBD1 (6 bases). The germline CDR1 and CDR2 sequences are SGDLS and YYNGEE. The CDR3 spans 13 residues. Trimming cost V 0 bases and J 7 bases, with 10 bases left between them.

This clone was seen more than once but under ten times. The chain uses TRBV29-1 and TRBJ2-1; D remains ambiguous. This CDR3 has 14 residues. Germline V CDR1 and CDR2: SQVTM, ANQGSEA. V lost 0 bases to trimming and J lost 0 bases, with 6 bases between them. CDR3 DNA: TGCAGCGTTGAAGACGCGATCTCCTACAATGAGCAGTTCTTC. Protein product: CSVEDAISYNEQFF.

The chain joins TRBV11-3 to TRBJ2-5, with a weak D call TRBD1 (5 bases). Germline V gene data show CDR1 as SGHNT and CDR2 as YENEEA. Trimming removed 1 base from V and 3 bases from J, with 9 bases in between. The CDR3 is 14 residues long. The CDR3 DNA follows: TGTGCCAGCAGCTTAGTACTCAGGGAAGAGACCCAGTACTTC. This sequence encodes CASSLVLREETQYF. The entire variable domain, with the rest obtained from reference TRBV11-3 and TRBJ2-5, is as follows: EAGVVQSPRYKIIEKKQPVAFWCNPISGHNTLYWYLQNLGQGPELLIRYENEEAVDDSQLPKDRFSAERLKGVDSTLKIQPAELGDSAVYLCASSLVLREETQYFGPGTRLLVL.

The V gene is TRBV28, the J gene TRBJ1-1, with D hard to call. With 4 bases removed from V and 6 bases from J, the gap between germline ends came to 6 bases. Germline V gene sequence: CDR1 MDHEN, CDR2 SYDVKM. The CDR3 covers 11 residues. The CDR3 DNA follows: TGTGCCAGCAGTTGGGCCTCTGAAGCTTTCTTT. As protein: CASSWASEAFF.

V usage is TRBV19 and J usage is TRBJ2-7, with 7 bases lining up with TRBD2. In germline, CDR1 is LNHDA, CDR2 SQIVND (reference sequence). V shed 6 bases and J 7 bases; nucleotides not matched to a gene: 18. The CDR3 length is 16 residues. CDR3 region: CASSGNMGGDRGEQYF. CDR3 in DNA: TGTGCCAGTAGCGGGAACATGGGAGGGGATAGGGGTGAGCAGTACTTC.

This chain links TRBV15 with TRBJ2-1; TRBD2 aligns across 9 bases. From germline, CDR1 is LNHNV and CDR2 YYDKDF (reference sequence). The CDR3 has 15 amino acids. V trimming: 5 bases; J trimming: 5 bases; junction bases outside the gene matches: 7. The CDR3 here is CATSGVAGDDNEQFF. In nucleotides, the CDR3 is TGTGCCACCAGCGGAGTAGCGGGAGACGACAATGAGCAGTTCTTC.

In its sample, this clone was seen once. The chain joins TRBV5-4 to TRBJ2-1; D may be TRBD2 (6 bases). Per germline, CDR1 SGHNT and CDR2 YYREEE (reference sequence). V shed 2 bases and J shed 1 base, with 10 bases lying between them. The CDR3 has 15 residues. The CDR3 bases are TGTGCCAGCAGCTTACAGCGGGTTTCCTACAATGAGCAGTTCTTC. Amino acid sequence: CASSLQRVSYNEQFF.

The chain joins TRBV30 to TRBJ2-1; TRBD2 matches at 13 bases. The CDR3 extends over 16 amino acids. The trim removed 2 bases at V and 1 base at J, leaving 2 bases unmatched. CDR1 GTSNPN and CDR2 SVGIG come from the germline V gene (reference sequence). The CDR3 DNA sequence: TGTGCCTGGAGTACTAGCGGGAGGGGGTCCTACAATGAGCAGTTCTTC. Translating gives CAWSTSGRGSYNEQFF.

V gene TRBV5-6 combines with J gene TRBJ1-5; D is unresolved. The V gene lost 1 base and the J gene lost 5 bases, with 10 bases spanning the gap. The V gene's germline CDR1 is SGHDT and CDR2 YYEEEE. CDR3 size: 14 residues. In DNA, the CDR3 is TGTGCCAGCAGCTTGTATTTGCGGGATCAGCCCCAGCATTTT. It is translated as CASSLYLRDQPQHF.

The chain joins TRBV5-6 to TRBJ1-1, with D uncertain. V gave up 7 bases and J gave up 8 bases, with 18 bases separating them. The germline V gene encodes CDR1 SGHDT and CDR2 YYEEEE. This CDR3 spans 13 amino acids. The CDR3 here is CASGLMRGWEAFF. CDR3 coding DNA: TGTGCCAGCGGGTTGATGCGGGGTTGGGAAGCTTTCTTT.

The rearrangement joins TRBV18 to TRBJ2-5; D may be TRBD2 (5 bases). The CDR3 is made up of 14 amino acids. Germline CDR1 reads KGHSH; CDR2 reads LQKENI. Trimming took 1 base from V and 5 from J, leaving 11 bases between them. The CDR3, as DNA: TGTGCCAGCTCACCACTGGCTAGCAGTGAGACCCAGTACTTC. It codes for CASSPLASSETQYF.